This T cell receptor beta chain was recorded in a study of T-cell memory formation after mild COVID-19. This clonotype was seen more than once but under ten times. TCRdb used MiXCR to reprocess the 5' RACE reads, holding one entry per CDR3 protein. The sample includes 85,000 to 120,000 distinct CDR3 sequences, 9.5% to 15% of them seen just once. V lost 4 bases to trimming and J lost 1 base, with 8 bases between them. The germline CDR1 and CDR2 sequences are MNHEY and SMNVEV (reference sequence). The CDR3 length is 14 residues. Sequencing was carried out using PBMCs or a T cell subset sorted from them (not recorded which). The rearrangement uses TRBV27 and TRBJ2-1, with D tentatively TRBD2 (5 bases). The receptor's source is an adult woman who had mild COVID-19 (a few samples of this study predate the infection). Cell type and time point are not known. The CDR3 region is CASSSAVSYNEQFF. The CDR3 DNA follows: TGTGCCAGCAGTTCAGCGGTGTCCTACAATGAGCAGTTCTTC.